This is a list of T cell receptor beta chains from one sample in a study of blood T cell repertoires in COVID-19. Sequencing used immunoSEQ multiplex PCR; TCRdb keeps in-frame clones, though not all of them. Among about 180,000 clones listed, around nine tenths were seen once. The source material was peripheral blood. The receptors shown here come from a man in his sixties with COVID-19, enrolled during active disease. Both conserved end residues are part of each CDR3. The order of the fields is J gene, V gene, D gene, CDR3 protein. D genes are given only for firm matches.

TRBJ2-5	TRBV24-1	.	CATSDFDSQETQYF
TRBJ1-1	TRBV5-6	TRBD1	CASSLRQGAMNTEAFF
TRBJ2-2	TRBV4-3	.	CASKPGLRDPGELFF
TRBJ2-1	TRBV7-9	.	CASSPQGTYNEQFF
TRBJ1-2	TRBV7-2	.	CASSRGGAYGYTF
TRBJ1-1	TRBV18	.	CASSIGQNTEAFF
TRBJ1-2	TRBV4-3	.	CASSQVGQINGYTF
TRBJ2-3	TRBV4-2	TRBD1	CASSQSTGDTDTQYF
TRBJ2-1	TRBV11-3	.	CASSFRLEGNEQFF
TRBJ1-1	TRBV7-9	.	CASSQLGQLNTEAFF
TRBJ2-5	TRBV5-5	TRBD1	CASSFGTGGAKTQYF
TRBJ2-3	TRBV6-5	.	CASSYERTALTDTQYF
TRBJ1-6	TRBV18	.	CASSPWGADNSPLHF
TRBJ2-7	TRBV28	TRBD1	CASSFRSRQGGDEQYF
TRBJ1-1	TRBV6-5	.	CASSYSRNTEAFF
TRBJ2-7	TRBV10-1	.	CASSTDNPGDEQYF
TRBJ1-2	TRBV6-5	.	CASSYSRRGSYGYTF
TRBJ1-4	TRBV6-5	.	CASSYTRVANEKLFF
TRBJ1-2	TRBV28	.	CASSTGVLGGYTF
TRBJ2-5	TRBV7-9	.	CASSFRTGGTQYF
TRBJ2-7	TRBV6-2/TRBV6-3	.	CASSSSEGLDEQYF
TRBJ1-1	TRBV14	.	CASSQRGFNTEAFF
TRBJ2-3	TRBV30	TRBD2	CAWSAPPGLADTQYF
TRBJ1-5	TRBV9	.	CASSAKRLINQPQHF
TRBJ1-2	TRBV7-8	TRBD1	CASSDTGTGWFGYTF
TRBJ2-1	TRBV7-2	TRBD1	CASGPGQPGPLSSYNEQFF
TRBJ1-3	TRBV12-3/TRBV12-4	.	CASRGITSGRIYF
TRBJ2-7	TRBV4-3	.	CASSQGPERSEQYF
TRBJ2-3	TRBV12-5	TRBD1	CASGLTGGIDTQYF
TRBJ1-5	TRBV18	.	CASSPLPGSGNQPQHF
TRBJ2-2	TRBV5-6	TRBD1	CASSFRTGGTGELFF
TRBJ2-1	TRBV2	TRBD1	CASIDRESYNEQFF
TRBJ1-2	TRBV11-2	TRBD1	CASSPYSSSQDRVSYTF
TRBJ2-7	TRBV7-2	.	CASSPSAGVYEQYF
TRBJ1-5	TRBV28	.	CASSPRGGRFLNQPQHF
TRBJ1-2	TRBV19	TRBD1	CASGQVYGYTF
TRBJ1-2	TRBV27	.	CASSPQGAIYGYTF
TRBJ2-5	TRBV2	TRBD2	CASRLVPSGETQYF
TRBJ1-2	TRBV19	TRBD1	CASPGGAYYGYTF
TRBJ1-3	TRBV7-2	.	CASSLASTKKSIYF
TRBJ1-2	TRBV6-6	TRBD1	CASSGDRGDYGYTF
TRBJ1-6	TRBV6-1	TRBD1	CASSEATGGGSPLHF
TRBJ2-7	TRBV4-2	TRBD2	CASSHLGPGGAEQYF
TRBJ1-4	TRBV19	.	CASSTGHAIGEKLFF
TRBJ2-2	TRBV18	.	CASSPPVFTKRTNTGELFF
TRBJ2-1	TRBV5-1	.	CASSLGWSENEQFF
TRBJ1-1	TRBV13	.	CASSLLQGNTEAFF
TRBJ1-4	TRBV18	TRBD1	CASTTGTGATNEKLFF
TRBJ2-2	TRBV6-6	TRBD1	CASRGTGGTGELFF
TRBJ1-5	TRBV27	TRBD1	CASSLQGFNQPQHF
TRBJ1-6	TRBV5-5	TRBD1	CASSLGQENSPLHF
TRBJ2-7	TRBV12-3/TRBV12-4	.	CASSSVYEQYF
TRBJ2-1	TRBV6-5	TRBD1	CASSRRDRDRNEQFF
TRBJ2-1	TRBV6-5	.	CASSYGAGPSYNEQFF
TRBJ1-5	TRBV24-1	TRBD1	CATSDTGTGYQPQHF
TRBJ1-2	TRBV13	TRBD1	CASSLRDRNYGYTF
TRBJ1-6	TRBV18	.	CASSPMPGPSPLHF